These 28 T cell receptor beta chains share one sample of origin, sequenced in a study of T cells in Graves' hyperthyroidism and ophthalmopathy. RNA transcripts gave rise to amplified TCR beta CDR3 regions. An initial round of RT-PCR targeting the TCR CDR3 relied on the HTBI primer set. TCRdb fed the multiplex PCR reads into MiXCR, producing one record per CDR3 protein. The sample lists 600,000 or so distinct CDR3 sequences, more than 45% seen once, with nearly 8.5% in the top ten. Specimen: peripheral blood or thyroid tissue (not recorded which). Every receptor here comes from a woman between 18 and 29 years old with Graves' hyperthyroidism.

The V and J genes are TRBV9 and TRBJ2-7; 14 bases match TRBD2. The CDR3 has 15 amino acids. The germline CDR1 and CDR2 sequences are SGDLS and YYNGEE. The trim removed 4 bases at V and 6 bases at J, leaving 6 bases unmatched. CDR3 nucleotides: TGTGCCAGCAGCTTAGGGACTAGCGGGAGACTCGAGCAGTACTTC. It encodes CASSLGTSGRLEQYF.

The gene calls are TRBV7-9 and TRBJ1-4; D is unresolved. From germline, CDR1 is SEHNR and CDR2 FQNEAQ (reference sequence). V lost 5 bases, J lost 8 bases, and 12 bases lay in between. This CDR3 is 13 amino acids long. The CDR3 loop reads CASSRGNLEKLFF. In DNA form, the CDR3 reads TGTGCCAGCAGCCGAGGGAATTTGGAAAAACTGTTTTTT.

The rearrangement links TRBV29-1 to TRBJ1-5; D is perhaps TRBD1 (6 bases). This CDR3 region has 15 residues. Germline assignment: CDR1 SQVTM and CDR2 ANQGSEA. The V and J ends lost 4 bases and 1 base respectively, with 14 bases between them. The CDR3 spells CSVVVGGVSNQPQHF. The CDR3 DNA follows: TGCAGCGTTGTTGTGGGGGGCGTGAGCAATCAGCCCCAGCATTTT.

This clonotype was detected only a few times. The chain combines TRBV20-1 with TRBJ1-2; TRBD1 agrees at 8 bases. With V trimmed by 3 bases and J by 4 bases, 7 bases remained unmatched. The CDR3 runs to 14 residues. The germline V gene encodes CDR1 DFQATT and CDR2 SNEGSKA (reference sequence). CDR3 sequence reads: CSARETGAGYGYTF. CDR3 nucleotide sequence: TGCAGTGCTAGGGAGACAGGGGCGGGCTATGGCTACACCTTC.

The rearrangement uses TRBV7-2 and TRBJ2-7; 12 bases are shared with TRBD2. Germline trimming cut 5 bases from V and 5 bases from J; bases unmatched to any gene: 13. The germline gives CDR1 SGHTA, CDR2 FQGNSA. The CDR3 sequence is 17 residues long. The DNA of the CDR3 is TGTGCCAGCAGCAATACCGGGACCGGACTAGCGGGACACGAGCAGTACTTC. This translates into CASSNTGTGLAGHEQYF.

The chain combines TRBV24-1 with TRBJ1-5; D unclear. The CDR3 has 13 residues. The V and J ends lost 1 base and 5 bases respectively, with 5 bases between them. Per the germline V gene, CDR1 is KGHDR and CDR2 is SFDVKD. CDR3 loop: CATSDFPDQPQHF. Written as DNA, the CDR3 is TGTGCCACCAGTGATTTCCCTGATCAGCCCCAGCATTTT.

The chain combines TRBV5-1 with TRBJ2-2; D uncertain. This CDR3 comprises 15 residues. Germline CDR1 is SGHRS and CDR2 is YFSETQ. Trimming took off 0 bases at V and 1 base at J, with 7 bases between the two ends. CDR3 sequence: CASSLVPMNTGELFF. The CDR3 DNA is TGCGCCAGCAGCTTGGTACCGATGAACACCGGGGAGCTGTTTTTT.

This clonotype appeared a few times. CDR3 nucleotides: TGTGCCAGCAGCTTTGGGGACAGGGTAGAACAGCCCCAGCATTTT. Protein: CASSFGDRVEQPQHF. The V and J genes are TRBV7-4 and TRBJ1-5; 9 nucleotides line up with TRBD1. Germline loops: CDR1 SGHVT, CDR2 SQSDAQ. V shed 3 bases, J shed 7 bases, and the junction held 7 bases outside the gene matches. The CDR3 contains 15 residues.

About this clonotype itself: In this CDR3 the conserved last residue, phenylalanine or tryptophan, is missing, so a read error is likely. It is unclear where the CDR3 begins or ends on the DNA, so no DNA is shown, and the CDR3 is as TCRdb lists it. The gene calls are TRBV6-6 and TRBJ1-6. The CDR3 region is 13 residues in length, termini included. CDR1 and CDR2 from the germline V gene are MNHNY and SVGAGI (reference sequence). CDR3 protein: CASSYGHNSPLQS.

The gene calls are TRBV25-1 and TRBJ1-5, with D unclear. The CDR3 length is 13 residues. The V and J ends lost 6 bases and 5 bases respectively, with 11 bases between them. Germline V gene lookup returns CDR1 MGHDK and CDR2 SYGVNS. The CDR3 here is CASSSMGDQPQHF. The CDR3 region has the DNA TGTGCCAGCAGCTCCATGGGCGATCAGCCCCAGCATTTT. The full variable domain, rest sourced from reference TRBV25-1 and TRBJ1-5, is EADIYQTPRYLVIGTGKKITLECSQTMGHDKMYWYQQDPGMELHLIHYSYGVNSTEKGDLSSESTVSRIRTEHFPLTLESARPSHTSQYLCASSSMGDQPQHFGDGTRLSIL.

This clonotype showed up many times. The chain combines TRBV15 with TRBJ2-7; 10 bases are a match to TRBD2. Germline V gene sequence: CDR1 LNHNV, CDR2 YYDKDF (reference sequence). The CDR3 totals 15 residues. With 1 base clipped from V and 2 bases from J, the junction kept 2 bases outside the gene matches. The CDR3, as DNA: TGTGCCACCAGCAGAGTAGCGGGAGGACCCTACGAGCAGTACTTC. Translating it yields CATSRVAGGPYEQYF.

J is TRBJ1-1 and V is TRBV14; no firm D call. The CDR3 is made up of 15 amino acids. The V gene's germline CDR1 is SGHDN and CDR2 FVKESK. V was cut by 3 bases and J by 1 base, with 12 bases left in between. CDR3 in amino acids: CASSHAFPPNTEAFF. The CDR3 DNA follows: TGTGCCAGCAGCCACGCTTTCCCCCCGAACACTGAAGCTTTCTTT.

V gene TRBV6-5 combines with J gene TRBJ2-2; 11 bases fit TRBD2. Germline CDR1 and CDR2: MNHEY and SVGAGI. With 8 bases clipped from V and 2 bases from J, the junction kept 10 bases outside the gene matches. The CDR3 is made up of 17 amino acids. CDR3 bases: TGTGCCAGCTGTTTTCCGGGACTAGCGGCCAACACCGGGGAGCTGTTTTTT. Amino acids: CASCFPGLAANTGELFF.

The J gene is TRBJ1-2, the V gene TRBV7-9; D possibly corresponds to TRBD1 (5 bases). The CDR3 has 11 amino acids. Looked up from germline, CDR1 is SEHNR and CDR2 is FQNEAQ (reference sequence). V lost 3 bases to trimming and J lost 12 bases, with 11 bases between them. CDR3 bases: TGTGCCAGCAGCTTGAGCCGGGGGAACACCTTC. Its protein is CASSLSRGNTF.

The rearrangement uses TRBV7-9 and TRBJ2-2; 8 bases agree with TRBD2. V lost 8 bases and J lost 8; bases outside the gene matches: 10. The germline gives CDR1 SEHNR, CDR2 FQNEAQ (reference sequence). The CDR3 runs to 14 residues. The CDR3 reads CASVRSGRTGELFF. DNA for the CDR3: TGTGCCAGCGTAAGAAGCGGGAGAACGGGGGAGCTGTTTTTT.

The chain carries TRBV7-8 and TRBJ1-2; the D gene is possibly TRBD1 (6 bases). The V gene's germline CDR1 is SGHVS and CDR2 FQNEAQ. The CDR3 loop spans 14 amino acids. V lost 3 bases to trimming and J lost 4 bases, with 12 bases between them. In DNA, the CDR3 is TGTGCCAGCAGCTTCGGGGGCAACGTCTATGGCTACACCTTC. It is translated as CASSFGGNVYGYTF.

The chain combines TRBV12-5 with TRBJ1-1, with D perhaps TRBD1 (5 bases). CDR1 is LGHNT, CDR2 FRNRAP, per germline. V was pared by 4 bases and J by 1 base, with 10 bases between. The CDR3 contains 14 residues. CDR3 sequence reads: CASGSPTANTEAFF. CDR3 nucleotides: TGTGCTAGTGGTTCACCGACAGCGAACACTGAAGCTTTCTTT.

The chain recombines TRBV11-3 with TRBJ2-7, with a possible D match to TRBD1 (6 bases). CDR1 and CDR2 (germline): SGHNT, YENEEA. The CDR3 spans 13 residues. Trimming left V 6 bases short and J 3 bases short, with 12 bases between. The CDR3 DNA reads TGTGCCAGCAGTTCCCGCAGGGGCTACGAGCAGTACTTC. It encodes CASSSRRGYEQYF.

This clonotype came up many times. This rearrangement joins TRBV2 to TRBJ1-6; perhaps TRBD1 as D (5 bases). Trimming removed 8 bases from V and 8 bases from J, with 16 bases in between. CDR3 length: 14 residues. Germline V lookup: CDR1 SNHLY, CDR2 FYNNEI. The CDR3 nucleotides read TGTGCCAGCCCTGCGGGGGGGAGAGATTCACCCCTCCACTTT. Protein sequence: CASPAGGRDSPLHF. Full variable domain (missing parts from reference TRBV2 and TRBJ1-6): EPEVTQTPSHQVTQMGQEVILRCVPISNHLYFYWYRQILGQKVEFLVSFYNNEISEKSEIFDDQFSVERPDGSNFTLKIRSTKLEDSAMYFCASPAGGRDSPLHFGNGTRLTVT.

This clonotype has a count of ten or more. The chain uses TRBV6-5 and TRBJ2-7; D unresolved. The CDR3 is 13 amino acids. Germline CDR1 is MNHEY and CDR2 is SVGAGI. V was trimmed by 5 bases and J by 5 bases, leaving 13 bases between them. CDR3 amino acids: CASSELGFDEQYF. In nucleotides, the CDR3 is TGTGCCAGCAGTGAACTCGGGTTCGACGAGCAGTACTTC.

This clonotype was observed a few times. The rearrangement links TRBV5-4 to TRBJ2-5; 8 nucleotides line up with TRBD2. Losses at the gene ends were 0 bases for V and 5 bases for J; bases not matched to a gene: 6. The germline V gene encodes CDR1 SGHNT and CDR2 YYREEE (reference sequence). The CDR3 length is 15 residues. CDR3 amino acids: CASSLDGRAVETQYF. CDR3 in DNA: TGTGCCAGCAGCTTGGACGGGAGGGCCGTGGAGACCCAGTACTTC.

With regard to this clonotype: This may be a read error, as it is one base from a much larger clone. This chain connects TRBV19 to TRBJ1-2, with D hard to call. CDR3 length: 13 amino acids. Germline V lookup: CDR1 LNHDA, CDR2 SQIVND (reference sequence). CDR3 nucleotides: TGTGCCAGTAAGAGTCAGACTAACTATGGCTACGCCTTC. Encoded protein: CASKSQTNYGYAF.

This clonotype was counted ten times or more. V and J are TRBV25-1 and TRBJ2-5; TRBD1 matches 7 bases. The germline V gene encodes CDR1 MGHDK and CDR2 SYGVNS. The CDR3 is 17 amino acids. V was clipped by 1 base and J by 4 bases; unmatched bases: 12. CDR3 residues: CASSEWTGVSVRETQYF. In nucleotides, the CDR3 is TGTGCCAGCAGTGAATGGACAGGTGTATCAGTTCGAGAGACCCAGTACTTC.

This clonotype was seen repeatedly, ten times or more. CDR3 protein: CSVVGQANEKLFF. CDR3 in DNA: TGCAGCGTTGTGGGACAGGCTAATGAAAAACTGTTTTTT. This chain uses TRBV29-1 with TRBJ1-4, with 8 nucleotides matching TRBD1. The CDR3 is made up of 13 amino acids. Germline V gene data show CDR1 as SQVTM and CDR2 as ANQGSEA. Unmatched junction bases numbered 1, after V lost 4 bases and J lost 3 bases. The full variable domain, rest sourced from reference TRBV29-1 and TRBJ1-4, is SAVISQKPSRDICQRGTSLTIQCQVDSQVTMMFWYRQQPGQSLTLIATANQGSEATYESGFVIDKFPISRPNLTFSTLTVSNMSPEDSSIYLCSVVGQANEKLFFGSGTQLSVL.

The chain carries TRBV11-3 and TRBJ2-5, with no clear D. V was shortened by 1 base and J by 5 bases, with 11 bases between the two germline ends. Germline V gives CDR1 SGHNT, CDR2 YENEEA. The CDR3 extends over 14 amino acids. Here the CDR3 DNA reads TGTGCCAGCAGCTTAGCCTCTGGGTCGGAGACCCAGTACTTC. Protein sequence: CASSLASGSETQYF.

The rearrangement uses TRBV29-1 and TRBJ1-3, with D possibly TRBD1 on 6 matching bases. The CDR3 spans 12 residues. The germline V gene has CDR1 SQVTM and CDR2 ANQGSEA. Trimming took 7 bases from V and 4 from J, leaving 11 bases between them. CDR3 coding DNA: TGCAGCGCTAGACAGGAAGGAAACACCATATATTTT. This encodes CSARQEGNTIYF.

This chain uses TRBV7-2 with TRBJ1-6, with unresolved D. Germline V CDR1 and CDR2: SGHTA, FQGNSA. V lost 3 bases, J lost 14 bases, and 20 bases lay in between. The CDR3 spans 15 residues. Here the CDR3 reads CASSLGFGGAWSLHF. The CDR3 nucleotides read TGTGCCAGCAGCTTGGGTTTCGGCGGCGCTTGGTCCCTCCACTTT. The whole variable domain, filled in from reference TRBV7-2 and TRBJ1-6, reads GAGVSQSPSNKVTEKGKDVELRCDPISGHTALYWYRQSLGQGLEFLIYFQGNSAPDKSGLPSDRFSAERTGGSVSTLTIQRTQQEDSAVYLCASSLGFGGAWSLHFGNGTRLTVT.

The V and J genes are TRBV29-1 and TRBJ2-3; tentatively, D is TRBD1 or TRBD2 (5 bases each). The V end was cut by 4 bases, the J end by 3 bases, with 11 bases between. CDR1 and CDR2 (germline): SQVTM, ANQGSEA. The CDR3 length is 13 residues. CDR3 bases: TGCAGCGTTGGAGTCAGGGAGACAGATACGCAGTATTTT. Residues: CSVGVRETDTQYF.